Shown below are 14 T cell receptor beta chains from a single sample sequenced in a study of STAT5B mutations in CD4+ large granular lymphocyte leukemia. Sequencing was performed with immunoSEQ multiplex PCR; in TCRdb, only in-frame clones are kept and a portion is missing. Of 20,000 to 25,000 clones listed, about 79% are singletons. The sample taken for sequencing was CD4+ T cells from blood buffy coats. The source is a human donor in good health.

The chain joins TRBV10-3 to TRBJ2-3; D might be TRBD1 (6 bases). CDR3 length equals 13 residues. V was pared by 7 bases and J by 2 bases, with 10 bases between. Germline V CDR1 and CDR2: ENHRY, SYGVKD. In nucleotides, the CDR3 is TGTGCCATCACCACAGGGCCCACAGATACGCAGTATTTT. This sequence encodes CAITTGPTDTQYF.

The gene calls are TRBV28 and TRBJ1-3, with TRBD1 matching over 8 bases. CDR3 length equals 16 residues. Trimming took 7 bases from V and 0 from J; bases not matched to a gene: 8. Germline CDR1 and CDR2: MDHEN and SYDVKM. The chain's CDR3 is CASIGQGAISGNTIYF. CDR3 sequence (DNA): TGTGCCAGCATTGGTCAGGGGGCAATCTCTGGAAACACCATATATTTT.

This chain uses TRBV9 with TRBJ2-3; D may be TRBD2 (6 bases). Germline V gene sequence: CDR1 SGDLS, CDR2 YYNGEE. This CDR3 has 15 amino acids. The ends were cut back, 3 bases at V and 3 bases at J, with 14 bases in the middle. The CDR3 DNA reads as TGTGCCAGCAGCGGGGGGACTTTTAATACAGATACGCAGTATTTT. As protein: CASSGGTFNTDTQYF.

V and J are TRBV5-1 and TRBJ2-3; 8 bases are shared with TRBD2. The V segment lost 1 base and the J segment 5 bases; nucleotides outside the gene matches: 9. Germline V gene data show CDR1 as SGHRS and CDR2 as YFSETQ. The CDR3 totals 16 residues. CDR3 amino acids: CASSLTTSAPQDTQYF. The CDR3 DNA reads as TGCGCCAGCAGCTTGACGACTAGCGCCCCTCAAGATACGCAGTATTTT.

There are a few counts of this clone. This chain links TRBV27 with TRBJ2-6; no definite D call. The CDR3 is made up of 13 amino acids. Between the trimmed V and J ends, which lost 5 bases and 4 bases, there was a span of 6 bases. Germline lookup yields CDR1 MNHEY and CDR2 SMNVEV (reference sequence). The CDR3, as DNA: TGTGCCAGCAGTCGGGCCGGGGCCAACGTCCTGACTTTC. This translates into CASSRAGANVLTF. Full variable domain (missing parts from reference TRBV27 and TRBJ2-6): EAQVTQNPRYLITVTGKKLTVTCSQNMNHEYMSWYRQDPGLGLRQIYYSMNVEVTDKGDVPEGYKVSRKEKRNFPLILESPSPNQTSLYFCASSRAGANVLTFGAGSRLTVL.

CDR3 nucleotides: TGCGCCAGCAGCTTATCTACAGGGGGCATATACGAGCAGTACTTC. This sequence encodes CASSLSTGGIYEQYF. The chain combines TRBV5-1 with TRBJ2-7, with 9 bases aligning to TRBD1. The CDR3 is 15 amino acids. Germline CDR1 is SGHRS and CDR2 is YFSETQ. The J segment lost 4 bases and the V segment lost 2 bases, leaving 7 bases of the junction unmatched.

The rearrangement joins TRBV6-6 to TRBJ1-2; possible D gene TRBD1, 6 bases. The V and J ends lost 5 bases and 7 bases respectively, with 14 bases between them. CDR1 MNHNY and CDR2 SVGAGI come from the germline V gene (reference sequence). CDR3 length: 13 residues. The CDR3 nucleotides read TGTGCCAGCAGTCTTCGGACAGAGCGTGGCTACACCTTC. Amino acids: CASSLRTERGYTF.

The V call is TRBV29-1, the J call TRBJ1-1, with 10 bases that match TRBD1. V dropped 5 bases and J dropped 8; count of bases not matched to a gene: 5. CDR3 size: 12 residues. Germline values: CDR1 SQVTM, CDR2 ANQGSEA. CDR3 region: CSVRQGAAEAFF. CDR3 in DNA: TGCAGCGTTCGACAGGGGGCGGCCGAAGCTTTCTTT.

This clone was seen only once. The chain has TRBV9 and TRBJ2-1, with 8 bases lining up with TRBD2. CDR1 and CDR2 from the germline V gene are SGDLS and YYNGEE. The ends lost 0 bases at V and 0 bases at J; junction bases unmatched: 8. The CDR3 has 18 residues. CDR3 sequence (DNA): TGTGCCAGCAGCGTAGTGGCAGGTCTAGCGGGCTCCTACAATGAGCAGTTCTTC. Residues: CASSVVAGLAGSYNEQFF. The whole variable domain, remainder taken from reference TRBV9 and TRBJ2-1, is DSGVTQTPKHLITATGQRVTLRCSPRSGDLSVYWYQQSLDQGLQFLIQYYNGEERAKGNILERFSAQQFPDLHSELNLSSLELGDSALYFCASSVVAGLAGSYNEQFFGPGTRLTVL.

V is TRBV28 and J is TRBJ2-1; D is perhaps TRBD2 (5 bases). The V and J ends lost 6 bases and 4 bases respectively, with 10 bases between them. Germline CDR1 reads MDHEN; CDR2 reads SYDVKM. This CDR3 has 13 amino acids. The CDR3 nucleotides read TGTGCCAGCAGGAAGGCGGGTTACAATGAGCAGTTCTTC. Its translation is CASRKAGYNEQFF. The full variable domain, with the rest looked up from reference TRBV28 and TRBJ2-1, is DVKVTQSSRYLVKRTGEKVFLECVQDMDHENMFWYRQDPGLGLRLIYFSYDVKMKEKGDIPEGYSVSREKKERFSLILESASTNQTSMYLCASRKAGYNEQFFGPGTRLTVL.

This chain uses TRBV28 with TRBJ2-3; 10 positions match TRBD1. CDR3 length: 15 residues. The V and J ends lost 6 bases and 4 bases, in that order; junction bases with no gene match: 7. Germline CDR1 reads MDHEN; CDR2 reads SYDVKM. The CDR3 region is CASSKDRGRADTQYF. The CDR3 DNA follows: TGTGCCAGCAGCAAAGACAGGGGGCGGGCAGATACGCAGTATTTT.

The J gene is TRBJ2-5, the V gene TRBV6-5; perhaps TRBD2 as D (7 bases). Trimming stripped 0 bases from V and 4 bases from J, with 15 bases between. This CDR3 contains 16 residues. Germline V gene sequence: CDR1 MNHEY, CDR2 SVGAGI. The CDR3 protein is CASSYSGGARPETQYF. CDR3 sequence (DNA): TGTGCCAGCAGTTACTCGGGGGGGGCTCGACCAGAGACCCAGTACTTC.

This clone was seen more than once but under ten times. This sequence joins TRBV30 and TRBJ1-5; no clear D. Trimming left V 0 bases short and J 0 bases short, with 9 bases between. Germline values: CDR1 GTSNPN, CDR2 SVGIG (reference sequence). The CDR3 covers 15 residues. This CDR3 is CAWSVLSGSNQPQHF. The CDR3 coding sequence is TGTGCCTGGAGTGTACTATCAGGTAGCAATCAGCCCCAGCATTTT. Looking up the rest from reference TRBV30 and TRBJ1-5 gives the full variable domain: SQTIHQWPATLVQPVGSPLSLECTVEGTSNPNLYWYRQAAGRGLQLLFYSVGIGQISSEVPQNLSASRPQDRQFILSSKKLLLSDSGFYLCAWSVLSGSNQPQHFGDGTRLSIL.

This rearrangement joins TRBV7-6 to TRBJ1-5; D is unresolved. The germline gives CDR1 SGHVS, CDR2 FNYEAQ. V lost 5 bases and J lost 5, with 10 bases in between. This CDR3 is 13 amino acids long. The CDR3 region is CASSTTYDQPQHF. The CDR3 DNA reads TGTGCCAGCAGCACCACCTACGATCAGCCCCAGCATTTT.